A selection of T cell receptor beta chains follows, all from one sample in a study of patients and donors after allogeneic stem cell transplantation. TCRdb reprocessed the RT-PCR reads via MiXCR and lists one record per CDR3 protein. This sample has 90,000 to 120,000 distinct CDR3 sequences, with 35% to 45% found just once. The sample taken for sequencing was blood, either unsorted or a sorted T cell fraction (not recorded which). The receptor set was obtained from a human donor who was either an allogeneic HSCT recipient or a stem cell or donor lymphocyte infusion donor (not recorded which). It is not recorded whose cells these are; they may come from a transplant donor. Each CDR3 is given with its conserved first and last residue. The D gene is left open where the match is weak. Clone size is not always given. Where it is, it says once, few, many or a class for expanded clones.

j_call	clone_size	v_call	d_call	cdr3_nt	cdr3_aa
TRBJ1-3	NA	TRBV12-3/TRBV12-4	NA	TGTGCCAGCAGTTTAGAAGCTTGGGAAGAACGAAACACCATATATTTT	CASSLEAWEERNTIYF
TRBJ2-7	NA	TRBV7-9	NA	TGTGCCAGCAGCCCCGCCGGGCCGAGGGGTATGGTCTACGAGCAGTACTTC	CASSPAGPRGMVYEQYF
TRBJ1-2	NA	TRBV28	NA	TGTGCCAGCGGACCCTCAAGGCGGCATGGCTACACCTTC	CASGPSRRHGYTF
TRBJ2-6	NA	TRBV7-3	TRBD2	TGTGCCAGCAGCTTTTCCGGGACTAGCGGGAGAATACCTGGGGCCAACGTCCTGACTTTC	CASSFSGTSGRIPGANVLTF
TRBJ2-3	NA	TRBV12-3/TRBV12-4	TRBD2	TGTGCCAGCAGTACCCGACTAGCGGGGAGCACAGATACGCAGTATTTT	CASSTRLAGSTDTQYF
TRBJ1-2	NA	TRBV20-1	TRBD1	TGCAGTGCTACCGGGACAGGTGCTGGTGGCTACACCTTC	CSATGTGAGGYTF
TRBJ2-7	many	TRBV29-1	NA	TGCAGCGTTTTGGAGGACGCTTCCTACGAGCAGTACTTC	CSVLEDASYEQYF
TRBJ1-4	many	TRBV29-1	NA	TGCAGCGTTTCCAGGATGGAAGAAAAACTGTTTTTT	CSVSRMEEKLFF
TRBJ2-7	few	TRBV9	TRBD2	TGTGCCAGCAGCGTAAGTCTAGCGGGAGGCGAGCAGTACTTC	CASSVSLAGGEQYF
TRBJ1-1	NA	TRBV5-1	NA	TGCGCCAGCAGCTGGGGAGTGACGAACACTGAAGCTTTCTTT	CASSWGVTNTEAFF
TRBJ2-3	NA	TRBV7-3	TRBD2	TGTGCCAGCAGCTTAGCCATAGCGGGAGAGAGGTATTTT	CASSLAIAGERYF
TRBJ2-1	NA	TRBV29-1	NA	TGCAGCGTTCGGGCTACTCGATACAATGAGCAGTTCTTC	CSVRATRYNEQFF
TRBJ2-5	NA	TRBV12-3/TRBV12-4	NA	TGTGCCAGCAGCCAGACAGTCTTGGAGACCCAGTACTTC	CASSQTVLETQYF
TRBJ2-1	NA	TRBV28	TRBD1	TGTGCCAGCAGCCGGGACAGGGTTTACAATGAGCAGTTCTTC	CASSRDRVYNEQFF
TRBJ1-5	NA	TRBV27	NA	TGTGCCAGCAGTTTGGGGGACCCGGGACCCAATCAGCCCCAGCATTTT	CASSLGDPGPNQPQHF
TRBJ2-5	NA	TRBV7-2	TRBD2	TGTGCCAGCAGCTTACCCGGATTAGCGGGAGGGCCGGGAGAGACCCAGTACTTC	CASSLPGLAGGPGETQYF
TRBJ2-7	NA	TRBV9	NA	TGTGCCAGCAGCCCCGAGGTGGGGGAATACGAGCAGTACTTC	CASSPEVGEYEQYF
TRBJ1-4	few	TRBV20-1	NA	TGCAGTGCTCCCGACACTGCAACTAATGAAAAACTGTTTTTT	CSAPDTATNEKLFF
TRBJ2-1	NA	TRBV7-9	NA	TGTGCCAGCAGCTTAGCCGCGGGCAATAATGAGCAGTTCTTC	CASSLAAGNNEQFF
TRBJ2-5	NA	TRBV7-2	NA	TGTGCCAGCAGCTTAGTGGGGAAAGAGACCCAGTACTTC	CASSLVGKETQYF
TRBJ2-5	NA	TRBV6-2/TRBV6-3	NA	TGTGCCAGCAGTTCCAGGGGCAAGACCCAGTACTTC	CASSSRGKTQYF
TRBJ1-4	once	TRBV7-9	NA	TGTGCCAGCAGCTCCCTCTATACAAACCAGCAGGGGAAATATGAAAAACTGTTTTTT	CASSSLYTNQQGKYEKLFF
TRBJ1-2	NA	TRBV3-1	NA	TGTGCCAGCAGCCAAGAGGCGGCAGGGAGCTATGGCTACACCTTC	CASSQEAAGSYGYTF
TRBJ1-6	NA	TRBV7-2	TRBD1	TGTGCCAGCAGGAATCGTGACAGGGGGAATTCACCCCTCCACTTT	CASRNRDRGNSPLHF
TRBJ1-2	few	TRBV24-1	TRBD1	TGTGCCACCAGTGCGGGACAGTTTGACTTCTATGGCTACACCTTC	CATSAGQFDFYGYTF
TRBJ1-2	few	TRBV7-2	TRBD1	TGTGCCAGCAGCGAGGACAGGGGCTATGGCTACACCTTC	CASSEDRGYGYTF
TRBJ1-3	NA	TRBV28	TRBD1	TGTGCCAGCACACTTGACAGGGGCGCACCTGGAAACACCATATATTTT	CASTLDRGAPGNTIYF
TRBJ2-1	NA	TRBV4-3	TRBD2	TGCGCCAGCAGCCAAGACATCCCGGGTGCGGGAGCAACGAATGAGCAGTTCTTC	CASSQDIPGAGATNEQFF
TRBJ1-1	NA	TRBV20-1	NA	TGCAGTGCTAGGGGGTATGGGGTCGACGAAGCTTTCTTT	CSARGYGVDEAFF
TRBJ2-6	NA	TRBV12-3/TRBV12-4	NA	TGTGCCAGCAGTTCAGGGACTGGGGCCAACGTCCTGACTTTC	CASSSGTGANVLTF